This T cell receptor beta chain was retrieved from a study of early T cells in non-severe SARS-CoV-2 infection. Each cDNA molecule carried a unique molecular identifier. TCRdb independently ran MiXCR on the 5' RACE reads; one entry per CDR3 protein. The sample shows about 110,000 distinct CDR3 sequences, over 10% of them seen only once. This clonotype was seen at least ten times. CDR3 length: 13 residues. V was shortened by 4 bases and J by 1 base, with 8 bases between the two germline ends. Germline V gene lookup returns CDR1 SGHRS and CDR2 YFSETQ. This receptor was taken from an adult who was a healthcare worker with PCR-confirmed SARS-CoV-2 infection or an uninfected control (not recorded which). Input material: whole blood. V gene TRBV5-1 combines with J gene TRBJ1-1; D remains ambiguous. DNA of the CDR3: TGCGCCAGCAGCAGGTCAGGGAACACTGAAGCTTTCTTT. Its protein is CASSRSGNTEAFF. Drawing the rest from reference TRBV5-1 and TRBJ1-1, the complete variable domain is KAGVTQTPRYLIKTRGQQVTLSCSPISGHRSVSWYQQTPGQGLQFLFEYFSETQRNKGNFPGRFSGRQFSNSRSEMNVSTLELGDSALYLCASSRSGNTEAFFGQGTRLTVV.